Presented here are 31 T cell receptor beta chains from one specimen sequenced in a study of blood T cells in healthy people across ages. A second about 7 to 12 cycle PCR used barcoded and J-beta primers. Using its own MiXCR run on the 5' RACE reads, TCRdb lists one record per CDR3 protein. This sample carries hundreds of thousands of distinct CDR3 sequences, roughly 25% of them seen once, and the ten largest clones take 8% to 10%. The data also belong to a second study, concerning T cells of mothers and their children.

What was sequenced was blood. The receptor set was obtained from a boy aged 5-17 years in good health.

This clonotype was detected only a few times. The CDR3 here is CASSDLEGFELYNEQFF. CDR3 nucleotide sequence: TGTGCCAGCAGTGACCTTGAGGGGTTCGAACTCTACAATGAGCAGTTCTTC. V and J are TRBV6-1 and TRBJ2-5; the D gene could be TRBD1 or TRBD2 (5 bases each). The J call may be incorrect, as the DNA end agrees better with TRBJ2-1. Looked up from germline, CDR1 is MNHNS and CDR2 is SASEGT. The CDR3 covers 17 residues.

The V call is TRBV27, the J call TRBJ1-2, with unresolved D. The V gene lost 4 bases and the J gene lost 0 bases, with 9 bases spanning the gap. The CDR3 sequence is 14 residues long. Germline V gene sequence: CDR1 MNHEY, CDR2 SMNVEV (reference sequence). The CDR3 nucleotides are TGTGCCAGCAGTTGGACCTATTCTAACTATGGCTACACCTTC. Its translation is CASSWTYSNYGYTF.

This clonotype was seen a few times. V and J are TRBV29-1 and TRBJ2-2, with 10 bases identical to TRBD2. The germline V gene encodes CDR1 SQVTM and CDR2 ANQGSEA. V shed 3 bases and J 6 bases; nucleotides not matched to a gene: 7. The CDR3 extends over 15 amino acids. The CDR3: CSVDPSGSGAGELFF. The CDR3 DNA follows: TGCAGCGTTGATCCTAGCGGGAGTGGCGCCGGGGAGCTGTTTTTT.

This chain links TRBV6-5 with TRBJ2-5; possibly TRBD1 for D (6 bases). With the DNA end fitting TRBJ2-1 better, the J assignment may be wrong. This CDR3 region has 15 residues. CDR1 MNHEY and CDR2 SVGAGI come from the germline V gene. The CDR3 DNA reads TGTGCCAGCAGCCGAACAGGGTCCCAGATGAATGAGCAGTTCTTC. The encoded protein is CASSRTGSQMNEQFF.

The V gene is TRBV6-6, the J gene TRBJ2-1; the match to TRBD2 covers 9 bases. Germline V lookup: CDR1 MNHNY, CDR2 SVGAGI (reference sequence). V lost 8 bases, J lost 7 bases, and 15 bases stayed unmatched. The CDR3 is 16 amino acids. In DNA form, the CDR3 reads TGTGCCAGCGGTTCAAATCTAGCGGGAAACGGGAATGAGCAGTTCTTC. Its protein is CASGSNLAGNGNEQFF.

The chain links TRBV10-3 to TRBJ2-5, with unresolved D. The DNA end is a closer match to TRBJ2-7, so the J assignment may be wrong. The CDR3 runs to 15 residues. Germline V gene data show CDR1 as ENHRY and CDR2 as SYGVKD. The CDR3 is CAISDPAATVDEQYF. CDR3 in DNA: TGTGCCATCAGTGACCCGGCGGCTACCGTCGACGAGCAGTACTTC.

The CDR3 DNA sequence: TGCAGCGTTGAGACGCGGGGGAGCGGGCCACCCTACGGGCAGTACTTC. Its protein product is CSVETRGSGPPYGQYF. The chain has TRBV29-1 and TRBJ2-5, with 7 bases that match TRBD2. The CDR3 has 16 residues. Germline CDR1 reads SQVTM; CDR2 reads ANQGSEA. Trimming at V came to 3 bases and at J to 11 bases, leaving 21 bases not matched to a gene.

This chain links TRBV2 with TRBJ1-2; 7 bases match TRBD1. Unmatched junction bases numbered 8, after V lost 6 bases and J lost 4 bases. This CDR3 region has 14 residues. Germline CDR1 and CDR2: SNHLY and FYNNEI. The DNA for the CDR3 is TGTGCCAGCAGGGAAAACCGGGACAGCTATGGCTACACCTTC. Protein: CASRENRDSYGYTF.

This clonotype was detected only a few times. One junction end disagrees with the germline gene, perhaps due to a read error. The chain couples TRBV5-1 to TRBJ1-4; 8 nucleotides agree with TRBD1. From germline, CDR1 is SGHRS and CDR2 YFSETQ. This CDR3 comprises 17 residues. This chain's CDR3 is CASSPRTGKSTNEKPFF. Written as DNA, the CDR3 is TGCGCCAGCAGCCCCCGGACAGGGAAGTCAACTAATGAAAAACCGTTTTTT. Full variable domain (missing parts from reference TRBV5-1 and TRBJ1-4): KAGVTQTPRYLIKTRGQQVTLSCSPISGHRSVSWYQQTPGQGLQFLFEYFSETQRNKGNFPGRFSGRQFSNSRSEMNVSTLELGDSALYLCASSPRTGKSTNEKPFFGSGTQLSVL.

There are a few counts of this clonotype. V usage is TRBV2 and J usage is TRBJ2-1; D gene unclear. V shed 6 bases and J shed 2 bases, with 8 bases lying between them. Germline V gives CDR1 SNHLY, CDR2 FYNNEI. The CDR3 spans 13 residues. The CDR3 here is CASRSGAYNEQFF. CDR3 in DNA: TGTGCCAGCAGAAGTGGGGCCTACAATGAGCAGTTCTTC.

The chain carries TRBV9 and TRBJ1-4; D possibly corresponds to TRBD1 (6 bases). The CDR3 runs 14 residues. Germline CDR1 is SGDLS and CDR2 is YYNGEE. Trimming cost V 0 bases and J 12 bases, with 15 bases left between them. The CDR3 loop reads CASSVGQVGEELFF. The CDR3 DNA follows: TGTGCCAGCAGCGTAGGACAGGTTGGCGAGGAACTGTTTTTT.

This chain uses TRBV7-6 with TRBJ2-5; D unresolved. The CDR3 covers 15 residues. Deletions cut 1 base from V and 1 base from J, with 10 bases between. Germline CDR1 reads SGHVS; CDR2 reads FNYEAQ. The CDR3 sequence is CASSLDPGSQETQYF. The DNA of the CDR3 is TGTGCCAGCAGCTTAGATCCAGGTTCCCAAGAGACCCAGTACTTC.

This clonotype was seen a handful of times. The CDR3 is CASKTRADGYTF. The CDR3 nucleotides are TGTGCCAGCAAGACGAGGGCCGATGGCTACACCTTC. V usage is TRBV12-3 or TRBV12-4 and J usage is TRBJ1-2, with D hard to call. V was cut by 7 bases and J by 6 bases, with 12 bases left in between. This CDR3 spans 12 amino acids.

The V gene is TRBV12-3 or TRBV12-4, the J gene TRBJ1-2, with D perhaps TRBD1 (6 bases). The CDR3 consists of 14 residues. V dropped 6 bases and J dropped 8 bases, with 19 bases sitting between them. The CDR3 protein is CASRQALDSLGYTF. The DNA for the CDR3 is TGTGCCAGCAGGCAGGCCTTGGACAGCCTAGGCTACACCTTC.

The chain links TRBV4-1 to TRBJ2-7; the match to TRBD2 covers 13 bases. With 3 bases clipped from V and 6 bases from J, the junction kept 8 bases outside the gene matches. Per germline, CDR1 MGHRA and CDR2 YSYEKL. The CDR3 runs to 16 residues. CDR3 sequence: CASSHPGLAGVREQYF. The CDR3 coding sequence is TGCGCCAGCAGCCACCCCGGACTAGCGGGAGTTCGCGAGCAGTACTTC.

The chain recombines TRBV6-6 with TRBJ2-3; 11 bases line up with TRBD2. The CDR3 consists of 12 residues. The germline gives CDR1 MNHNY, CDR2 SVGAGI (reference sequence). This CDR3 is CTTSGRTDTQYF. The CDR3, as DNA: TGTACAACTAGCGGGAGAACAGATACGCAGTATTTT.

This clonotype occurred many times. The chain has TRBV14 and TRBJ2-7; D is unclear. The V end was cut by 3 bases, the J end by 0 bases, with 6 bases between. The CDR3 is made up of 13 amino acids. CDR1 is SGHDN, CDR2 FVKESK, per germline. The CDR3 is CASSQESSYEQYF. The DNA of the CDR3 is TGTGCCAGCAGCCAGGAGAGCTCCTACGAGCAGTACTTC. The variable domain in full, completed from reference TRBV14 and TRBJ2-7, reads EAGVTQFPSHSVIEKGQTVTLRCDPISGHDNLYWYRRVMGKEIKFLLHFVKESKQDESGMPNNRFLAERTGGTYSTLKVQPAELEDSGVYFCASSQESSYEQYFGPGTRLTVT.

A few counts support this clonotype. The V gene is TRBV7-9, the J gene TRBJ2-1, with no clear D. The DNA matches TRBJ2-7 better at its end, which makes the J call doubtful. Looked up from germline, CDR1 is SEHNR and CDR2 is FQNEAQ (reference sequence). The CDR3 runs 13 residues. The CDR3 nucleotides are TGTGCCAGCAGCCATCCGGGCGACTACGAGCAGTACTTC. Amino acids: CASSHPGDYEQYF.

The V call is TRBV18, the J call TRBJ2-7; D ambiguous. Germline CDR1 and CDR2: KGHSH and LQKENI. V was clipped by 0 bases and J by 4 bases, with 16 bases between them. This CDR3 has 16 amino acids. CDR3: CASSPPGSPTYYEQYF. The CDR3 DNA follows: TGTGCCAGCTCACCACCGGGCAGCCCGACTTATTACGAGCAGTACTTC.

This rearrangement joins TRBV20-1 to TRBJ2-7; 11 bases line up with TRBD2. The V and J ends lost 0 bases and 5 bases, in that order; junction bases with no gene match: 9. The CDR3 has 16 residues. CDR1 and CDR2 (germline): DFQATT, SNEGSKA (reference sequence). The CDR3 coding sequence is TGCAGTGCTAGAGATATAGCGGGGGGGCCCCAGGACGAGCAGTACTTC. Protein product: CSARDIAGGPQDEQYF.

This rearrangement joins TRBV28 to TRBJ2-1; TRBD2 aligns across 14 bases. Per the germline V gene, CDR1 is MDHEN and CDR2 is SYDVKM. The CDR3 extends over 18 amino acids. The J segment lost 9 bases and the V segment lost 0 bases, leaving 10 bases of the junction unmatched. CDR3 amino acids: CASSLWTSGRAALSEQFF. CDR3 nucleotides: TGTGCCAGCAGTTTATGGACTAGCGGGAGGGCCGCTCTTAGTGAGCAGTTCTTC.

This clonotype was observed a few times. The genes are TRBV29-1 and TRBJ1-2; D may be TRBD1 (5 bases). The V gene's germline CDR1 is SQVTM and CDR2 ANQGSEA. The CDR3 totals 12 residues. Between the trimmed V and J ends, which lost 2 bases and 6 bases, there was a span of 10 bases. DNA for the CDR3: TGCAGCGTTGAATTTCCAGGGCATGGCTACACCTTC. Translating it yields CSVEFPGHGYTF.

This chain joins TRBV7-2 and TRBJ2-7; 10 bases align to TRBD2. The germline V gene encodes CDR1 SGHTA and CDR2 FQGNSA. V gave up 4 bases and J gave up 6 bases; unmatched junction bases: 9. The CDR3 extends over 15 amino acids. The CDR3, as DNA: TGTGCCAGCAGCTCCCCCGAGGTAGCGGGGGGCGAGCAGTACTTC. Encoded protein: CASSSPEVAGGEQYF.

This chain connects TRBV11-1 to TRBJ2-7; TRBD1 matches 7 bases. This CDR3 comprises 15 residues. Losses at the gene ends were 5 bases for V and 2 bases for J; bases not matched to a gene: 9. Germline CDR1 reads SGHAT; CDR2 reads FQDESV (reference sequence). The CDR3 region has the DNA TGTGCCAGCAGCACCCTAGACAGGGACCCCTACGAGCAGTACTTC. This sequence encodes CASSTLDRDPYEQYF.

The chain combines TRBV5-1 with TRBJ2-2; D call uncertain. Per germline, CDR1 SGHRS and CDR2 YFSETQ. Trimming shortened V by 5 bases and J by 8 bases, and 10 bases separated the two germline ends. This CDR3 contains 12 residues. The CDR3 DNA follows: TGCGCCAGCAGAATCCCTAGGGGGGAGCTGTTTTTT. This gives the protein CASRIPRGELFF.

The CDR3 DNA follows: TGTGCCAGCAGGCTGGACACCTCGCGGGGGTACACCTTC. Encoded protein: CASRLDTSRGYTF. V is TRBV6-5 and J is TRBJ1-2; weak D call: TRBD1 (5 bases). V lost 6 bases, J lost 11 bases, and 19 bases lay in between. Per germline, CDR1 MNHEY and CDR2 SVGAGI. The CDR3 totals 13 residues.

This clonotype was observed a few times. CDR3 sequence reads: CASSLDRTGEKLFF. CDR3 in DNA: TGTGCCAGCAGCTTGGACAGGACGGGTGAAAAACTGTTTTTT. V and J are TRBV7-9 and TRBJ1-4; 7 bases match TRBD1. The CDR3 is made up of 14 amino acids. The V and J ends lost 3 bases and 7 bases, in that order; junction bases with no gene match: 5. The germline CDR1 and CDR2 sequences are SEHNR and FQNEAQ (reference sequence).

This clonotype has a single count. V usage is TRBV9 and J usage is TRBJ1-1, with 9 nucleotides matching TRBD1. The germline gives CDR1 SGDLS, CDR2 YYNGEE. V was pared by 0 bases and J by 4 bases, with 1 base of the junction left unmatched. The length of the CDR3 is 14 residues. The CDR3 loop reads CASSVGTGATEAFF. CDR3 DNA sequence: TGTGCCAGCAGCGTAGGGACAGGGGCCACTGAAGCTTTCTTT.

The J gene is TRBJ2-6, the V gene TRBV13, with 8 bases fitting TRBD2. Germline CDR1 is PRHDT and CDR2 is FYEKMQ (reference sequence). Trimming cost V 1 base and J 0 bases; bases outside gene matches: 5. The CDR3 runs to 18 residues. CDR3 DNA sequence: TGTGCCAGCAGCTTAGATAGCGGGGCACTCTCTGGGGCCAACGTCCTGACTTTC. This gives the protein CASSLDSGALSGANVLTF.

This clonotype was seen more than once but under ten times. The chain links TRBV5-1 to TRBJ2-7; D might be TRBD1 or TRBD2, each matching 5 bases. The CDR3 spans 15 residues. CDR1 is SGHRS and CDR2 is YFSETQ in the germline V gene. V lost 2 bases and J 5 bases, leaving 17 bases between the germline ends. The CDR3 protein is CASSFRDPSMDEQYF. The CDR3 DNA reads TGCGCCAGCAGCTTTCGGGACCCTTCGATGGACGAGCAGTACTTC. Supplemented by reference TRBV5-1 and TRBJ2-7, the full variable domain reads KAGVTQTPRYLIKTRGQQVTLSCSPISGHRSVSWYQQTPGQGLQFLFEYFSETQRNKGNFPGRFSGRQFSNSRSEMNVSTLELGDSALYLCASSFRDPSMDEQYFGPGTRLTVT.

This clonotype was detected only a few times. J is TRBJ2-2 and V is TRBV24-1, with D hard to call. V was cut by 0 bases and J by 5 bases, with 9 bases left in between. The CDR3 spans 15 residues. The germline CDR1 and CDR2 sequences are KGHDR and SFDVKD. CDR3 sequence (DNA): TGTGCCACCAGTGATTTGGACATATCGACCGGGGAGCTGTTTTTT. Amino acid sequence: CATSDLDISTGELFF.